This passage covers 7 T cell receptor beta chains from one sample sequenced in a study of PD-1 blockade in classical Hodgkin lymphoma. Sequenced by immunoSEQ multiplex PCR; TCRdb stores in-frame clones only, minus some. The sample gives more than 140,000 clones, 78% of which show up once; roughly 10% is in the top ten. No patient escaped relapse after autologous stem cell transplantation, and brentuximab vedotin exposure varied. This material consisted of peripheral blood mononuclear cells (PBMCs), taken before the second cycle of nivolumab. Receptor source: a human donor with classical Hodgkin lymphoma.

This clone was seen just once. The genes are TRBV27 and TRBJ1-2, with a weak D call TRBD1 (6 bases). The V gene's germline CDR1 is MNHEY and CDR2 SMNVEV (reference sequence). This CDR3 region has 13 residues. With 3 bases removed from V and 8 bases from J, the gap between germline ends came to 13 bases. CDR3 amino acids: CASSFGGGEGYTF. Here the CDR3 DNA reads TGTGCCAGCAGTTTCGGGGGCGGGGAGGGCTACACCTTC.

The chain combines TRBV28 with TRBJ2-3; no clear D. The CDR3 loop spans 12 amino acids. CDR1 MDHEN and CDR2 SYDVKM come from the germline V gene. The germline V and J ends were trimmed by 8 bases and 0 bases, with 6 bases remaining between them. DNA of the CDR3: TGTGCCAGCCGTGTCAGCACAGATACGCAGTATTTT. Translated, it gives CASRVSTDTQYF.

The V gene is TRBV7-2, the J gene TRBJ2-1, with TRBD2 as a possible D gene (6 bases). The germline CDR1 and CDR2 sequences are SGHTA and FQGNSA. This CDR3 has 14 residues. Trimming removed 5 bases at V and 1 base at J, with 9 bases between. CDR3 sequence (DNA): TGTGCCAGCAGCAGTAGCGGTTCCTACAATGAGCAGTTCTTC. Translated: CASSSSGSYNEQFF.

The gene calls are TRBV27 and TRBJ2-2; 12 nucleotides match TRBD2. The CDR3 spans 18 residues. J gave up 2 bases and V 7 bases, and 11 bases lay outside the gene matches. Germline V gives CDR1 MNHEY, CDR2 SMNVEV (reference sequence). In DNA form, the CDR3 reads TGTGCCAGCAAGTTTATAGGACTAGCGGGACAAAACACCGGGGAGCTGTTTTTT. It codes for CASKFIGLAGQNTGELFF.

The rearrangement uses TRBV7-2 and TRBJ1-6; unclear D gene. CDR3 size: 13 residues. Germline-derived CDR1 and CDR2 are SGHTA and FQGNSA. Trimming stripped 1 base from V and 6 bases from J, with 4 bases between. The CDR3 coding sequence is TGTGCCAGCAGCTTAGTTCTTAATTCACCCCTCCACTTT. This encodes CASSLVLNSPLHF.

The chain is built from TRBV28 and TRBJ2-7; D is undetermined. The CDR3 has 13 amino acids. Looked up from germline, CDR1 is MDHEN and CDR2 is SYDVKM. V lost 3 bases and J lost 0, with 6 bases in between. The CDR3 protein is CASSFSLSYEQYF. The DNA for the CDR3 is TGTGCCAGCAGTTTTTCTCTCTCCTACGAGCAGTACTTC.

The gene calls are TRBV12-5 and TRBJ2-3, with a possible D match to TRBD1 (5 bases). V was cut by 1 base and J by 0 bases, with 11 bases left in between. CDR3 length: 16 amino acids. The germline V gene encodes CDR1 LGHNT and CDR2 FRNRAP. For the CDR3, the DNA is TGTGCTAGTGGTTTGGACCGACAGCCAAGCACAGATACGCAGTATTTT. Residues: CASGLDRQPSTDTQYF.